The 23 T cell receptor beta chains given below trace back to one sample, sequenced in a study of neurological immune-mediated disorders (dated 2019 in TCRdb). This specimen's time point label, interpreted: longitudinal time-point 2. Receptor libraries were prepared by 5' RACE. TCRdb lists the instrument as Illumina HiSeq 2500. TCRdb took the public reads, trimmed them with fastp at Q25, ran MiXCR for clone calling and kept in-frame beta chains. Identical CDR3 protein sequences are pooled into one entry, listed with their most common genes and DNA. Present in this sample are 100,000 or so distinct CDR3 sequences, about 13% of which were seen just once. Approximately 5% of the sample belongs to the ten largest clones. Input material: PBMCs. Receptors were obtained from a female donor with HTLV-1-associated myelopathy (HAM/TSP).

A word on this clonotype: Just one base apart from a much larger clone, this may be a read error. The rearrangement links TRBV6-1 to TRBJ2-3, with D maybe TRBD2 (5 bases). The CDR3 sequence is 16 residues long. The germline CDR1 and CDR2 sequences are MNHNS and SASEGT. The CDR3 DNA follows: TGTACCAGCAGTGAGGCGGGTTCCACTAGCACAGATACGCAGTATTTT. Translation: CTSSEAGSTSTDTQYF.

On this clonotype itself: The conserved final phenylalanine or tryptophan is absent from the CDR3, which likely points to a read error. The V call is TRBV15, the J call TRBJ2-3; the D gene is possibly TRBD2 (5 bases). The CDR3 loop spans 16 amino acids. Germline V lookup: CDR1 LNHNV, CDR2 YYDKDF (reference sequence). Trimming cost V 5 bases and J 1 base, with 16 bases left between them. DNA for the CDR3: TGTGCCACCAGCCTCCGCCGGGATATCGGCACAGATACGCAGTATCTT. Translation gives CATSLRRDIGTDTQYL.

This clonotype was counted ten times or more. This chain uses TRBV5-1 with TRBJ1-6; weak D call: TRBD1 (5 bases). This CDR3 spans 15 amino acids. V shed 4 bases and J shed 8 bases, with 16 bases lying between them. Germline assignment: CDR1 SGHRS and CDR2 YFSETQ. CDR3 bases: TGCGCCAGCAGCCCGACGATCGGGGGATATTCACCCCTCCACTTT. Encoded protein: CASSPTIGGYSPLHF.

Ten or more counts support this clonotype. The rearrangement uses TRBV5-1 and TRBJ2-7, with D hard to call. Trimming cost V 0 bases and J 3 bases, with 7 bases left between them. The CDR3 has 13 residues. Germline V CDR1 and CDR2: SGHRS, YFSETQ. CDR3 amino acids: CASSLGHSYEQYF. The CDR3 bases are TGCGCCAGCAGCTTGGGACACAGCTACGAGCAGTACTTC.

This clonotype was recorded at least ten times. V gene TRBV20-1 combines with J gene TRBJ2-7; TRBD2 aligns across 12 bases. The germline V gene encodes CDR1 DFQATT and CDR2 SNEGSKA (reference sequence). The CDR3 sequence is 14 residues long. J was trimmed by 4 bases and V by 2 bases; bases with no gene match: 3. The CDR3, as DNA: TGCAGTGCTAGAATGACTAGCGGGGGATACGAGCAGTACTTC. Protein sequence: CSARMTSGGYEQYF.

At least ten counts were recorded for this clonotype. This chain links TRBV7-9 with TRBJ2-7; TRBD2 matches at 7 bases. Trimming cost V 8 bases and J 6 bases; bases outside gene matches: 13. The CDR3 is made up of 14 amino acids. Germline-derived CDR1 and CDR2 are SEHNR and FQNEAQ (reference sequence). CDR3 region: CASERRGDLGEQYF. DNA of the CDR3: TGTGCCAGCGAGAGACGGGGGGATCTGGGCGAGCAGTACTTC.

This clonotype was recorded many times. CDR3 loop: CSARANGGGSYNEQFF. CDR3 in DNA: TGCAGTGCTAGAGCCAACGGGGGGGGCTCCTACAATGAGCAGTTCTTC. The chain couples TRBV20-1 to TRBJ2-1; TRBD2 matches at 8 bases. The CDR3 has 16 amino acids. Germline V gene data show CDR1 as DFQATT and CDR2 as SNEGSKA (reference sequence). The junction had 5 bases not matched to a gene; V was cut back by 1 base and J by 0 bases.

At least ten counts were recorded for this clonotype. The V gene is TRBV6-4, the J gene TRBJ2-3; 7 bases are shared with TRBD2. Unmatched junction bases numbered 7, after V lost 4 bases and J lost 9 bases. The CDR3 extends over 13 amino acids. CDR1 MRHNA and CDR2 SNTAGT come from the germline V gene. In DNA form, the CDR3 reads TGTGCCAGCAGTGTTGCGAACGGGGGGACGCAGTATTTT. Protein: CASSVANGGTQYF.

This clonotype has a count of ten or more. The chain joins TRBV3-1 to TRBJ1-1; the match to TRBD1 covers 8 bases. The germline gives CDR1 LGHDT, CDR2 YNNKEL (reference sequence). The CDR3 is 15 residues long. Unmatched junction bases numbered 7, after V lost 0 bases and J lost 7 bases. The CDR3 spells CASSQDQPGQVEAFF. The CDR3 nucleotides read TGTGCCAGCAGCCAAGATCAACCGGGACAGGTTGAAGCTTTCTTT.

This clonotype was counted at least ten times. This chain uses TRBV5-1 with TRBJ2-6; 9 positions match TRBD1. Germline CDR1 is SGHRS and CDR2 is YFSETQ. The trim removed 0 bases at V and 3 bases at J, leaving 7 bases unmatched. The CDR3 consists of 18 residues. DNA for the CDR3: TGCGCCAGCAGCTTGGCCTTACAGGGGGCTAGTGGGGCCAACGTCCTGACTTTC. It is translated as CASSLALQGASGANVLTF.

This chain joins TRBV5-1 and TRBJ1-4; D remains unclear. The CDR3 length is 15 residues. Looked up from germline, CDR1 is SGHRS and CDR2 is YFSETQ. V lost 0 bases and J lost 4, with 10 bases in between. In nucleotides, the CDR3 is TGCGCCAGCAGCTTGGGGTGGCAGCTTAATGAAAAACTGTTTTTT. It encodes CASSLGWQLNEKLFF.

This clonotype appeared many times. The J gene is TRBJ1-5, the V gene TRBV12-3 or TRBV12-4, with unresolved D. The CDR3 length is 14 residues. Trimming left V 3 bases short and J 5 bases short, with 11 bases between. The CDR3 is CASSLFSPDQPQHF. DNA of the CDR3: TGTGCCAGCAGTTTGTTTTCTCCGGATCAGCCCCAGCATTTT.

This clonotype was detected ten times or more. The rearrangement links TRBV28 to TRBJ2-7, with D possibly being TRBD2 (5 bases). Deletions cut 1 base from V and 6 bases from J, with 16 bases between. The length of the CDR3 is 15 residues. Germline V gene lookup returns CDR1 MDHEN and CDR2 SYDVKM. The CDR3 DNA sequence: TGTGCCAGCAGTTTATTCGGAGGTTCTGGCGGCGAGCAGTACTTC. This translates into CASSLFGGSGGEQYF. Full variable domain (outside the CDR3, taken from reference TRBV28 and TRBJ2-7): DVKVTQSSRYLVKRTGEKVFLECVQDMDHENMFWYRQDPGLGLRLIYFSYDVKMKEKGDIPEGYSVSREKKERFSLILESASTNQTSMYLCASSLFGGSGGEQYFGPGTRLTVT.

This clonotype was observed many times. The rearrangement links TRBV7-2 to TRBJ2-3; D unclear. The CDR3 extends over 14 amino acids. V was clipped by 0 bases and J by 0 bases, with 4 bases between them. From germline, CDR1 is SGHTA and CDR2 FQGNSA. Here the CDR3 DNA reads TGTGCCAGCAGCTTAGCGATCAGCACAGATACGCAGTATTTT. Amino acid sequence: CASSLAISTDTQYF.

This clonotype came up many times. J is TRBJ2-6 and V is TRBV5-1; D unclear. The germline V gene encodes CDR1 SGHRS and CDR2 YFSETQ. The CDR3 spans 14 residues. Trimming stripped 0 bases from V and 2 bases from J, with 3 bases between. CDR3 amino acids: CASSLGPGANVLTF. The CDR3 coding sequence is TGCGCCAGCAGCTTGGGTCCTGGGGCCAACGTCCTGACTTTC. Full variable domain (rest looked up from reference TRBV5-1 and TRBJ2-6): KAGVTQTPRYLIKTRGQQVTLSCSPISGHRSVSWYQQTPGQGLQFLFEYFSETQRNKGNFPGRFSGRQFSNSRSEMNVSTLELGDSALYLCASSLGPGANVLTFGAGSRLTVL.

This clonotype has at least ten counts. The chain links TRBV2 to TRBJ1-4; perhaps TRBD1 as D (5 bases). CDR3 size: 14 residues. CDR1 is SNHLY, CDR2 FYNNEI, per germline. The germline V and J ends were trimmed by 4 bases and 8 bases, with 14 bases remaining between them. CDR3 region: CASSANRGEEKLFF. The CDR3 coding sequence is TGTGCCAGCAGTGCAAACCGGGGGGAGGAAAAACTGTTTTTT.

This clonotype has at least ten counts. The chain carries TRBV3-1 and TRBJ1-4; a weak D match, TRBD1 (6 bases). CDR3 size: 14 residues. Germline CDR1 is LGHDT and CDR2 is YNNKEL (reference sequence). The V end lost 0 bases, the J end lost 7 bases, and 9 bases lay between the germline ends. CDR3: CASSQEDSTEKLFF. The CDR3 DNA reads TGTGCCAGCAGCCAAGAGGACAGCACTGAAAAACTGTTTTTT.

This clonotype occurred many times. V is TRBV7-2 and J is TRBJ2-1, with TRBD2 matching 12 bases. Germline CDR1 reads SGHTA; CDR2 reads FQGNSA. The V and J ends lost 2 bases and 6 bases, in that order; junction bases with no gene match: 8. This CDR3 has 17 residues. CDR3 sequence: CASSLRGLAGGRNEQFF. As DNA, the CDR3 is TGTGCCAGCAGCTTAAGGGGGCTAGCGGGGGGGCGCAATGAGCAGTTCTTC.

About this clonotype itself: Since a much larger clone is just one base distant, this may be a read error. The J gene is TRBJ2-2, the V gene TRBV7-3; D not certain. Germline V gives CDR1 SGHTA, CDR2 FQGTGA. CDR3 length equals 14 residues. Trimming pared 6 bases from V and 3 bases from J, leaving 11 bases between. CDR3 DNA sequence: TGTGCCAGCAGAGTCCACTCTTACACCGGGGAGCTGTTTTTT. Its protein is CASRVHSYTGELFF.

This clonotype was detected many times. J is TRBJ2-1 and V is TRBV7-9, with D hard to call. This CDR3 spans 14 amino acids. CDR1 and CDR2 (germline): SEHNR, FQNEAQ (reference sequence). The V gene lost 0 bases and the J gene lost 8 bases, with 11 bases spanning the gap. Here the CDR3 reads CASSLADVIHEQFF. CDR3 DNA sequence: TGTGCCAGCAGCTTAGCAGACGTAATCCATGAGCAGTTCTTC. Looking up the rest from reference TRBV7-9 and TRBJ2-1 gives the full variable domain: DTGVSQNPRHKITKRGQNVTFRCDPISEHNRLYWYRQTLGQGPEFLTYFQNEAQLEKSRLLSDRFSAERPKGSFSTLEIQRTEQGDSAMYLCASSLADVIHEQFFGPGTRLTVL.

This clonotype was counted at least ten times. The genes are TRBV7-2 and TRBJ2-5, with TRBD2 matching over 13 bases. The CDR3 consists of 15 residues. CDR1 is SGHTA, CDR2 FQGNSA, per germline. The V gene end was trimmed by 5 bases and the J gene end by 5 bases; junction bases not matched to a gene: 5. The CDR3 sequence is CASSPTSGGGETQYF. The CDR3 DNA is TGTGCCAGCAGCCCCACTAGCGGGGGGGGTGAGACCCAGTACTTC.

In this sample, this clonotype turned up many times. This chain connects TRBV6-6 to TRBJ2-5, with TRBD2 as a possible D gene (7 bases). The CDR3 runs to 15 residues. Germline CDR1 is MNHNY and CDR2 is SVGAGI (reference sequence). Trimming left V 7 bases short and J 5 bases short, with 20 bases between. The CDR3 DNA reads TGTGCCAGCACAAGCCGAGGGGGGGCCGGGGAGACCCAGTACTTC. It specifies CASTSRGGAGETQYF.

This clonotype was recorded at least ten times. CDR3 residues: CASSLEAGADTQYF. Written as DNA, the CDR3 is TGTGCCAGCAGCTTAGAGGCAGGGGCGGATACGCAGTATTTT. The chain employs TRBV11-2 and TRBJ2-3; tentatively, D is TRBD1 (6 bases). The germline V and J ends were trimmed by 0 bases and 6 bases, with 10 bases remaining between them. Germline V gene lookup returns CDR1 SGHAT and CDR2 FQNNGV. This CDR3 is 14 amino acids long.